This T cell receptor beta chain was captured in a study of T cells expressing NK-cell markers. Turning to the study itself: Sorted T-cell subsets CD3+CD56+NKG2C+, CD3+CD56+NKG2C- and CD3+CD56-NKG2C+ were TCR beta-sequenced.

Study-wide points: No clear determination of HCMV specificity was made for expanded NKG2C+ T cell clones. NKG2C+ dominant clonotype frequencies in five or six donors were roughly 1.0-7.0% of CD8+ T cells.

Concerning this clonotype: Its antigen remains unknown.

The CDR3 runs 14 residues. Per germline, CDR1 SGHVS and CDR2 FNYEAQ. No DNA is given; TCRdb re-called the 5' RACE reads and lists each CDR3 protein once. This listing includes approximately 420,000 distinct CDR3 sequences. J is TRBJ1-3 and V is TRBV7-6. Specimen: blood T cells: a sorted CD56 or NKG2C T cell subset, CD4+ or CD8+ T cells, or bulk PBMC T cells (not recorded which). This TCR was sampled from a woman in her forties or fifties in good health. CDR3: CASSSTDSGNTIYF.